The 7 T cell receptor beta chains in this list originate from one sample, sequenced in a study of T cells in Graves' hyperthyroidism and ophthalmopathy. TCR beta CDR3 regions were amplified from RNA. TCR CDR3 underwent first-round RT-PCR with the HTBI primer set. TCRdb re-derived calls from the multiplex PCR reads in MiXCR, one entry per CDR3 protein. Of a few hundred thousand distinct CDR3 sequences listed, around 50% are singletons. The specimen sequenced was peripheral blood or thyroid tissue (not recorded which). These TCRs come from an adult woman with Graves' disease, either hyperthyroidism or ophthalmopathy (not recorded which).

This clonotype was detected many times. The chain joins TRBV15 to TRBJ1-2; a possible D gene is TRBD1 (6 bases). This CDR3 spans 15 amino acids. The ends were cut back, 4 bases at V and 2 bases at J, with 14 bases in the middle. Looked up from germline, CDR1 is LNHNV and CDR2 is YYDKDF (reference sequence). The CDR3 reads CATSNQRGGNYGYTF. The CDR3 nucleotides read TGTGCCACCAGCAATCAAAGGGGGGGGAACTATGGCTACACCTTC.

The gene calls are TRBV7-6 and TRBJ1-1; 8 positions agree with TRBD1. The CDR3 totals 15 residues. V lost 2 bases, J lost 5 bases, and 7 bases stayed unmatched. Germline CDR1 SGHVS, CDR2 FNYEAQ. The CDR3 is CASSLRLQGATEAFF. DNA of the CDR3: TGTGCCAGCAGCTTACGCCTGCAGGGGGCTACTGAAGCTTTCTTT. The whole variable domain, filled in from reference TRBV7-6 and TRBJ1-1, reads GAGVSQSPRYKVTKRGQDVALRCDPISGHVSLYWYRQALGQGPEFLTYFNYEAQQDKSGLPNDRFSAERPEGSISTLTIQRTEQRDSAMYRCASSLRLQGATEAFFGQGTRLTVV.

This clonotype was recorded at least ten times. J is TRBJ1-6 and V is TRBV2, with D possibly matching TRBD1 (6 bases). The CDR3 is 12 residues long. V gave up 4 bases and J gave up 14 bases, with 12 bases separating them. Germline V CDR1 and CDR2: SNHLY, FYNNEI. CDR3 bases: TGTGCCAGCAGTGCGGACAGTACTACCCTCCACTTT. Encoded protein: CASSADSTTLHF.

The table lists this clonotype with many counts. The chain combines TRBV20-1 with TRBJ1-1, with D possibly TRBD1 on 5 matching bases. Between the trimmed V and J ends, which lost 7 bases and 4 bases, there was a span of 10 bases. The CDR3 extends over 11 amino acids. Germline V lookup: CDR1 DFQATT, CDR2 SNEGSKA (reference sequence). CDR3 nucleotide sequence: TGCAGTGGGTTGGGGGGCACTGAAGCTTTCTTT. Encoded protein: CSGLGGTEAFF.

Many counts were recorded for this clonotype. The chain employs TRBV2 and TRBJ2-2; TRBD1 agrees at 7 bases. J lost 1 base, V lost 6 bases, and 5 bases had no gene match. Germline CDR1 reads SNHLY; CDR2 reads FYNNEI. This CDR3 comprises 15 residues. The CDR3 reads CASSLRTGNTGELFF. The CDR3 DNA follows: TGTGCCAGCAGCCTACGGACAGGGAACACCGGGGAGCTGTTTTTT.

This clonotype appeared many times. This chain joins TRBV7-2 and TRBJ1-1; tentative D call: TRBD1 (5 bases). Between the trimmed V and J ends, which lost 7 bases and 0 bases, there was a span of 12 bases. Germline loops: CDR1 SGHTA, CDR2 FQGNSA. The CDR3 extends over 14 amino acids. The chain's CDR3 is CASTGSIVNTEAFF. The CDR3 nucleotides read TGTGCCAGCACAGGGAGCATAGTGAACACTGAAGCTTTCTTT.

The rearrangement links TRBV7-8 to TRBJ1-2; possibly TRBD1 for D (5 bases). The CDR3 spans 13 residues. V dropped 6 bases and J dropped 8 bases, with 16 bases sitting between them. CDR1 SGHVS and CDR2 FQNEAQ come from the germline V gene. The CDR3 region is CASRKGSSRGYTF. DNA of the CDR3: TGTGCCAGCAGAAAGGGGTCTTCTAGAGGCTACACCTTC.